This TCR beta chain was retrieved from a study of T cell changes during pregnancy in multiple sclerosis. With 0 bases clipped from V and 4 bases from J, the junction kept 8 bases outside the gene matches. The CDR3 is 16 amino acids. Per the germline V gene, CDR1 is SGHRS and CDR2 is YFSETQ. Profiling relied on immunoSEQ multiplex PCR, and the TCRdb table lists in-frame clones only, not all of them. The sample records 65,000 to 85,000 clones, roughly nine tenths being singletons. Sequenced here: CD4+ T cells from peripheral blood mononuclear cells, sampled before pregnancy. The receptor was isolated from a female donor with multiple sclerosis, enrolled in a pregnancy study. The chain links TRBV5-1 to TRBJ1-1; TRBD1 matches 8 bases. CDR3 protein: CASSLEPQGAPTEAFF. The CDR3 coding sequence is TGCGCCAGCAGCTTGGAACCCCAGGGGGCACCCACTGAAGCTTTCTTT. Using reference TRBV5-1 and TRBJ1-1 for the parts outside the CDR3, the full variable domain is KAGVTQTPRYLIKTRGQQVTLSCSPISGHRSVSWYQQTPGQGLQFLFEYFSETQRNKGNFPGRFSGRQFSNSRSEMNVSTLELGDSALYLCASSLEPQGAPTEAFFGQGTRLTVV.